The rows below give T cell receptor beta chains drawn from one sample of a study of circulating CD8 cells and anti-PD-1 response in melanoma. One entry per CDR3 protein, called by TCRdb with MiXCR from the reads. In the table there are over 350 distinct CDR3 sequences, roughly 6.6% of which are singletons. The material was CD8+ T cells from PBMCs, obtained at baseline or after one month of anti-PD-1 therapy (not recorded which). These receptors were obtained from a human donor with melanoma. Each CDR3 is given with its conserved first and last residue. A D gene is named only where the DNA matches it firmly. The size of a clone is reported for some rows only, either as once, few or many, or as a class for expanded clones.

>.|large|TRBV4-3|TRBJ1-2
TGCGCCAGCAGCCAAGATGGGGGGACTGACTATGGCTACACCTTC
CASSQDGGTDYGYTF
>.|few|TRBV14|TRBJ2-5
TGTGCCAGCAGCCAAGGGGCGGGACAGACCCAGTACTTC
CASSQGAGQTQYF
>TRBD1|large|TRBV19|TRBJ1-1
TGTGCCAGTAGTTCGATTCTCCGGGACAGGGCCTTGGACACTGAAGCTTTCTTT
CASSSILRDRALDTEAFF
>.|.|TRBV28|TRBJ1-5
TGTGCCAGCAGCCATAATCAGCCCCAGCATTTT
CASSHNQPQHF
>TRBD2|.|TRBV3-1|TRBJ2-5
TGTGCCAGCAGCCAGATTAGCGGGCCAGAGACCCAGTACTTC
CASSQISGPETQYF
>.|few|TRBV24-1|TRBJ2-2
TGTGCCACCAGTGTGGGGACTAACACCGGGGAGCTGTTTTTT
CATSVGTNTGELFF
>.|large|TRBV4-1|TRBJ1-4
TGCGCCAGCAGCCAATTCTCAGGGACCGATGAAAAACTGTTTTTT
CASSQFSGTDEKLFF
>.|large|TRBV19|TRBJ1-6
TGTGCCAGTAGCCCAAGTTCCGGGTGGGATTCACCCCTCCACTTT
CASSPSSGWDSPLHF
>.|large|TRBV12-3/TRBV12-4|TRBJ2-2
TGTGCCAGCAGTTTGAGGCAGTACACCGGGGAGCTGTTTTTT
CASSLRQYTGELFF
>.|.|TRBV4-1|TRBJ2-7
TGCGCCAGCAGCCAAGTCGCCGGGAGCTCCTACGAGCAGTACTTC
CASSQVAGSSYEQYF
>.|few|TRBV2|TRBJ1-3
TGTGCCAGCAGTGAATATCAGGGCTCTGGAAACACCATATATTTT
CASSEYQGSGNTIYF
>.|large|TRBV20-1|TRBJ2-7
TGCAGTGCTAGAGGAATAGATAGCTCCTACGAGCAGTACTTC
CSARGIDSSYEQYF